This T cell receptor (beta chain) is drawn from a study of T cell changes during pregnancy in multiple sclerosis. The protocol was immunoSEQ multiplex PCR, while the TCRdb copy is restricted to in-frame clones and leaves out a portion. This sample has some 38,000 clones, with about 91% found just once. The V and J ends lost 4 bases and 5 bases, in that order; junction bases with no gene match: 17. The CDR3 is made up of 18 amino acids. The germline CDR1 and CDR2 sequences are SEHNR and FQNEAQ (reference sequence). This clonotype originated in a female donor with multiple sclerosis, enrolled in a pregnancy study. The genes are TRBV7-9 and TRBJ2-5; 9 bases line up with TRBD1. This material consisted of CD8+ T cells from peripheral blood mononuclear cells, taken after pregnancy. The CDR3 DNA is TGTGCCAGCAGCTCCATCGTACGGGACAGGGCTTCATGGGAGACCCAGTACTTC. Its protein product is CASSSIVRDRASWETQYF.